The next 5 T cell receptor beta chains were all read from a single sample in a study of blood T cell repertoires in COVID-19. Assay: immunoSEQ multiplex PCR; the TCRdb copy retains only in-frame clones and omits some. The sample has about 43,000 clones, about nine tenths seen once. The sequenced material came from peripheral blood. The receptors originated from a man between 60 and 70 years old with active COVID-19.

The table lists this clone with a count of one. The chain couples TRBV12-5 to TRBJ2-3; a weak D match, TRBD2 (6 bases). This CDR3 has 17 amino acids. In germline, CDR1 is LGHNT, CDR2 FRNRAP. Trimming cost V 0 bases and J 2 bases, with 15 bases left between them. This CDR3 reads CASGLVLGGTFTDTQYF. CDR3 nucleotides: TGTGCTAGTGGTTTGGTACTGGGCGGGACTTTCACAGATACGCAGTATTTT. Full variable domain (outside the CDR3, taken from reference TRBV12-5 and TRBJ2-3): DARVTQTPRHKVTEMGQEVTMRCQPILGHNTVFWYRQTMMQGLELLAYFRNRAPLDDSGMPKDRFSAEMPDATLATLKIQPSEPRDSAVYFCASGLVLGGTFTDTQYFGPGTRLTVL.

This chain connects TRBV6-5 to TRBJ1-2; 8 bases agree with TRBD1. This CDR3 is 16 amino acids long. V was clipped by 4 bases and J by 4 bases; unmatched bases: 11. Germline CDR1 reads MNHEY; CDR2 reads SVGAGI. CDR3 sequence reads: CASSSLRTGTFYGYTF. The CDR3 DNA reads as TGTGCCAGCAGTTCTTTGAGGACAGGGACCTTCTATGGCTACACCTTC.

The V and J genes are TRBV7-3 and TRBJ2-3, with TRBD2 matching over 8 bases. V lost 5 bases to trimming and J lost 0 bases; unmatched junction nucleotides: 13. This CDR3 has 18 amino acids. Per the germline V gene, CDR1 is SGHTA and CDR2 is FQGTGA. The CDR3 coding sequence is TGTGCCAGCAGCCCACCCCCGGGGGGGGACCCTAGCACAGATACGCAGTATTTT. Encoded protein: CASSPPPGGDPSTDTQYF.

The J gene is TRBJ2-5, the V gene TRBV19; possible D gene TRBD2, 5 bases. CDR1 is LNHDA and CDR2 is SQIVND in the germline V gene (reference sequence). V was trimmed by 5 bases and J by 4 bases, leaving 17 bases between them. This CDR3 is 15 amino acids long. CDR3 sequence (DNA): TGTGCCAGTAGTCCCTCCAAACTAGAGGTAGAGACCCAGTACTTC. Amino acids: CASSPSKLEVETQYF. Using reference TRBV19 and TRBJ2-5 for the parts outside the CDR3, the full variable domain is DGGITQSPKYLFRKEGQNVTLSCEQNLNHDAMYWYRQDPGQGLRLIYYSQIVNDFQKGDIAEGYSVSREKKESFPLTVTSAQKNPTAFYLCASSPSKLEVETQYFGPGTRLLVL.

V usage is TRBV5-1 and J usage is TRBJ1-1; no clear D gene. The CDR3 covers 15 residues. CDR1 and CDR2 from the germline V gene are SGHRS and YFSETQ. The V end lost 0 bases, the J end lost 4 bases, and 13 bases lay between the germline ends. In DNA form, the CDR3 reads TGCGCCAGCAGCTTGGAACCTCGGGAGGCCACTGAAGCTTTCTTT. It translates to CASSLEPREATEAFF.